This TCR beta chain is drawn from a study of blood T cell repertoires in COVID-19. About the research overall: Whether acute or convalescent, the COVID-19 samples came from the United States, Italy and Spain. Sources were T cells, B-cell-depleted T cells, or PBMCs; the material itself was cDNA or gDNA.

CDR1 SGHRS and CDR2 YFSETQ come from the germline V gene. The CDR3 covers 14 residues. V was cut by 1 base and J by 5 bases, with 12 bases left in between. As originally analysed: Reference gene primer amplification yielded estimated nucleated cell counts. Repertoires were generated with immunoSEQ multiplex PCR, while TCRdb's copy carries only in-frame clones and drops some. V and J calls and clone size are those listed in that table; D and trimming were worked out from the DNA. Of 120,000 to 150,000 clones in the sample, around nine tenths were seen once. The chain has TRBV5-1 and TRBJ2-5, with D tentatively TRBD2 (6 bases). This receptor was taken from a human donor in a cohort sampled during active COVID-19. Source material: peripheral blood. CDR3 amino acids: CASSLSGGDETQYF. In DNA, the CDR3 is TGCGCCAGCAGCTTGTCCGGGGGAGATGAGACCCAGTACTTC. The full variable domain, its missing parts supplied by reference TRBV5-1 and TRBJ2-5, is KAGVTQTPRYLIKTRGQQVTLSCSPISGHRSVSWYQQTPGQGLQFLFEYFSETQRNKGNFPGRFSGRQFSNSRSEMNVSTLELGDSALYLCASSLSGGDETQYFGPGTRLLVL.